This is a list of T cell receptor beta chains from one sample in a study of OX40 agonist ivuxolimab in advanced cancers. Sequencing was performed with immunoSEQ multiplex PCR; in TCRdb, only in-frame clones are kept and a portion is missing. The sample lists 50,000 to 65,000 clones, 80% to 95% occurring once. The source was CD4+ or CD8+ T cells sorted from blood, collected in a trial of the OX40 agonist ivuxolimab. These receptors all come from an adult with an advanced solid tumor such as melanoma, head and neck, liver or kidney cancer. Each CDR3 is given with its conserved first and last residue. The D gene is left open where the match is weak. Rows may omit the clone size; those that give it use once, few, many or a size class.

TRBV5-4	NA	NA	TRBJ2-1	TGTGCCAGCAGCTTGGCGGGGGGCCTTATGGATGAGCAGTTCTTC	CASSLAGGLMDEQFF
TRBV7-9	NA	NA	TRBJ1-1	TGTGCCAGCAGCTTAGTTGTCGGCACTCCGGAAACCGCTGAAGCTTTCTTT	CASSLVVGTPETAEAFF
TRBV6-4	NA	TRBD2	TRBJ2-3	TGTGCCAGCAGAAGCGGGGGGTACATCACAGATACGCAGTATTTT	CASRSGGYITDTQYF
TRBV6-5	NA	TRBD1	TRBJ1-2	TGTGCCAGCAGTTCGACAGGGAATGCCGGCTACACCTTC	CASSSTGNAGYTF
TRBV19	once	NA	TRBJ1-2	TGTGCCAGTAGTATAGATCAGAGGGGGATGGCATCCGGCTACACCTTC	CASSIDQRGMASGYTF
TRBV4-3	once	TRBD1	TRBJ1-4	TGCGCCAGCAGCCAGGGGGGACAGGGGTTGGAAAAACTGTTTTTT	CASSQGGQGLEKLFF
TRBV5-1	NA	NA	TRBJ2-3	TGCGCCAGCAGCTTGGTTGATCTTGGGGATGTCCGTTACACAGATACGCAGTATTTT	CASSLVDLGDVRYTDTQYF
TRBV10-3	NA	NA	TRBJ1-2	TGTGCCATCAGTGAGGCCCGCAATTATGGCTACACCTTC	CAISEARNYGYTF
TRBV2	NA	NA	TRBJ2-7	TGTGCCAGCCTAAAACCAGACGGTACCTACGAGCAGTACTTC	CASLKPDGTYEQYF
TRBV4-1	NA	NA	TRBJ1-2	TGCGCCAGCAGCCAACCGAAAGGGGGGGCTTATGGCTACACCTTC	CASSQPKGGAYGYTF
TRBV27	NA	NA	TRBJ1-2	TGTGCCAGCAGTTTTGGGGGAAACGGCTACACCTTC	CASSFGGNGYTF
TRBV7-9	NA	NA	TRBJ1-5	TGTGCCATCGACAGAGGAGGCGGGAGCAATCAGCCCCAGCATTTT	CAIDRGGGSNQPQHF
TRBV30	NA	TRBD2	TRBJ2-7	TGTGCCTGGAGTGTACGAGTGGCGGGAGAAGGCGAGCAGTACTTC	CAWSVRVAGEGEQYF
TRBV6-6	NA	TRBD1	TRBJ2-7	TGTGCCAGCATAGGACAGGGGCCCTACGAGCAGTACTTC	CASIGQGPYEQYF
TRBV5-6	NA	NA	TRBJ1-6	TGTGCCAGCAGCCCTGGAGCAGGGTTGACCTATAATTCACCCCTCCACTTT	CASSPGAGLTYNSPLHF
TRBV29-1	NA	NA	TRBJ2-5	TGCAGCGTTGATGGTGGGCGGGAAGAGACCCAGTACTTC	CSVDGGREETQYF
TRBV4-3	NA	NA	TRBJ1-4	TGCGCCAGCAGCCAAGAGGGGTATACTGAAAAACTGTTTTTT	CASSQEGYTEKLFF
TRBV25-1	NA	TRBD1	TRBJ1-1	TGTGCCAGCAGTCATGGAGGACAGGGCACTGAAGCTTTCTTT	CASSHGGQGTEAFF
TRBV11-2	once	NA	TRBJ1-6	TGTGCCAGCAGCTTAGGAGGGGGGTGGTCCTATAATTCACCCCTCCACTTT	CASSLGGGWSYNSPLHF
TRBV5-1	NA	TRBD2	TRBJ2-7	TGCGCCAGCAGCTTGAGGACTAGCGGGGTCCTCTCCTACGAGCAGTACTTC	CASSLRTSGVLSYEQYF